This TCR beta chain was identified in a study of radiotherapy plus CTLA-4 blockade in lung cancer. Background on the study: Disease control was seen in about 34% of patients, objective responses in 15% to 20%. Study-wide findings and caveats: TCR clones of tumor origin grew in blood after radiotherapy plus ipilimumab. Early blood T cell clone dynamics reportedly forecast response best, with interferon-beta.

It was focal radiation plus CTLA-4 blockade with ipilimumab that patients with chemo-refractory metastatic non-small-cell lung cancer received. About this clone: Its antigen is still unknown.

V was clipped by 2 bases and J by 10 bases; unmatched bases: 13. The length of the CDR3 is 14 residues. Germline V gives CDR1 GTSNPN, CDR2 SVGIG (reference sequence). Measured with immunoSEQ multiplex PCR; TCRdb has only the in-frame clones, and not every one. The sample carries some 66,000 clones, around 86% recorded once. The rearrangement joins TRBV30 to TRBJ1-1; 7 bases map to TRBD1. Sample: peripheral blood, taken from a patient treated with radiotherapy plus ipilimumab. This clonotype originated in a human donor with non-small cell lung cancer who had a partial response to radiotherapy plus ipilimumab. Here the CDR3 reads CAWSRGQGVYGAFF. In DNA form, the CDR3 reads TGTGCCTGGAGTCGGGGGCAGGGGGTATATGGAGCTTTCTTT.